A selection of T cell receptor beta chains follows, all from one sample in a study of T-cell reconstitution after alpha-beta-depleted transplantation in children. One entry per CDR3 protein, called by TCRdb with MiXCR from the PCR reads. The sample shows fewer than 550,000 distinct CDR3 sequences, roughly a tenth of them seen only once. The sequencing used PBMCs from the stem cell graft donor, collected from the stem cell graft. The source is a human donor who donated a stem cell graft to a child with acute myeloid leukemia. The conserved cysteine and the conserved F or W are not part of the CDR3 here.

V: TRBV12-3/TRBV12-4
J: TRBJ2-1
CDR3: ASSRDSSSYNEQF

V: TRBV20-1
J: TRBJ2-4
CDR3: SAREGVGAKNIQY

V: TRBV5-1
J: TRBJ2-2
CDR3: ASSSGQGRISGELF

V: TRBV12-3/TRBV12-4
J: TRBJ1-2
CDR3: ASSPDRLGYGYA

V: TRBV20-1
J: TRBJ2-3
CDR3: SAEWGLSTDTQY

V: TRBV12-5
J: TRBJ2-1
CDR3: ASGLPSRGFINEQF

V: TRBV4-2
J: TRBJ2-1
CDR3: ASSRLAGMGGFYNEQF

V: TRBV2
J: TRBJ1-1
CDR3: ASSGQGGNTEAF

V: TRBV11-2
J: TRBJ2-3
CDR3: ASSPTVGQVATDTQY

V: TRBV5-1
J: TRBJ1-1
CDR3: ASSPGGGVNTEAF

V: TRBV20-1
J: TRBJ2-1
CDR3: SARVFMWTSGIGNEQF

V: TRBV5-6
J: TRBJ2-5
CDR3: ASSWRGSETQY

V: TRBV20-1
J: TRBJ1-4
CDR3: SARDGLQSNEKLF

V: TRBV5-6
J: TRBJ2-2
CDR3: ASSLAVDTGELF

V: TRBV12-3/TRBV12-4
J: TRBJ2-2
CDR3: ASSFGALGTGELF

V: TRBV20-1
J: TRBJ2-2
CDR3: SKLEIRLAGDTGELF

V: TRBV7-8
J: TRBJ1-2
CDR3: ASSLEQGAGGYT

V: TRBV7-2
J: TRBJ2-5
CDR3: ASSSGLANPETQY

V: TRBV12-3/TRBV12-4
J: TRBJ2-3
CDR3: ASSLGTITQY

V: TRBV27
J: TRBJ2-3
CDR3: ASSWTGATDTQY

V: TRBV21-1
J: TRBJ2-6
CDR3: ASSPGQGRDSGANVLT

V: TRBV6-5
J: TRBJ1-1
CDR3: ASSYVGTEAF

V: TRBV27
J: TRBJ2-7
CDR3: ASSFGPRYEQY

V: TRBV5-1
J: TRBJ1-1
CDR3: ASSLVGQDTEAF

V: TRBV7-6
J: TRBJ1-2
CDR3: ASSLSHRGKNYGYT

V: TRBV15
J: TRBJ1-1
CDR3: ATSSPSRSEVKEAF

V: TRBV5-1
J: TRBJ2-7
CDR3: ASSPPGWNEQY

V: TRBV7-2
J: TRBJ2-3
CDR3: ASSLQTGGTQY

V: TRBV5-1
J: TRBJ1-1
CDR3: ASSLSDYRVTEAF

V: TRBV7-2
J: TRBJ2-1
CDR3: ASSFSGRIHEQF

V: TRBV20-1
J: TRBJ2-5
CDR3: SARTKQETQY

V: TRBV20-1
J: TRBJ2-7
CDR3: SARVTRLEQY

V: TRBV24-1
J: TRBJ2-7
CDR3: ATSDGQRPYEQY

V: TRBV6-1
J: TRBJ2-5
CDR3: ASSPPGRVGY

V: TRBV5-1
J: TRBJ1-5
CDR3: ASSLGPDTYQPQH

V: TRBV7-2
J: TRBJ2-5
CDR3: ASSGAIATETQY

V: TRBV25-1
J: TRBJ2-5
CDR3: ASSTSDRGSETQY

V: TRBV3-1
J: TRBJ2-1
CDR3: ASSHRGNNEQF

V: TRBV7-8
J: TRBJ2-5
CDR3: ASRPRLAGSVWAQY

V: TRBV10-3
J: TRBJ2-7
CDR3: AISDLRLAGGDYEQY

V: TRBV5-1
J: TRBJ2-1
CDR3: ATTRLAGAGREQF

V: TRBV7-9
J: TRBJ2-3
CDR3: ASSSWDGTDTQY

V: TRBV5-1
J: TRBJ2-3
CDR3: ASSTSGRVADTQY

V: TRBV18
J: TRBJ2-5
CDR3: ASSPRDSGTQY

V: TRBV7-9
J: TRBJ2-7
CDR3: ASSQIREQY

V: TRBV12-3/TRBV12-4
J: TRBJ2-3
CDR3: ASSLGLAGGWDTQY

V: TRBV5-1
J: TRBJ2-7
CDR3: ASSFDPTGAGEQY

V: TRBV6-6
J: TRBJ1-1
CDR3: ASRGEQSFEAF

V: TRBV11-3
J: TRBJ2-2
CDR3: ASSAHTGELF

V: TRBV14
J: TRBJ2-7
CDR3: ASSQATGGPYEQY

V: TRBV29-1
J: TRBJ2-5
CDR3: SVEARGALSETQY